What follows are 19 T cell receptor beta chains derived from one specimen sequenced in a study of Graves' ophthalmopathy and Graves' hyperthyroidism. Researchers took RNA transcripts and amplified TCR beta CDR3 regions from them. The authors performed first-round RT-PCR with HTBI primers and then a second-round multiplex PCR. A single record per CDR3 protein comes from TCRdb applying MiXCR to the multiplex PCR reads. The sample yields hundreds of thousands of distinct CDR3 sequences, 22% seen once. Input material: peripheral blood. These receptors came from a woman under 30 with stable Graves' hyperthyroidism. Some clones in this sample may be carry-over from other donors' samples.

Concerning this clonotype: The missing conserved phenylalanine or tryptophan at the end of this CDR3 makes a read error likely. This chain connects TRBV11-3 to TRBJ2-5; TRBD2 might be the D (6 bases). Per the germline V gene, CDR1 is SGHNT and CDR2 is YENEEA. V gave up 3 bases and J gave up 2 bases, with 10 bases separating them. The CDR3 spans 14 residues. The CDR3 nucleotides read TGTGCCAGCAGCTTGCCGCGGGGACAAGAGACCCAGTACTCC. Its protein is CASSLPRGQETQYS.

The chain couples TRBV27 to TRBJ1-1, with TRBD1 matching 9 bases. V dropped 2 bases and J dropped 10; count of bases not matched to a gene: 8. CDR3 size: 14 residues. CDR1 is MNHEY and CDR2 is SMNVEV in the germline V gene (reference sequence). For the CDR3, the DNA is TGTGCCAGCAGTTTAACGGACAGGGGAATATCAGCTTTCTTT. This sequence encodes CASSLTDRGISAFF.

V and J are TRBV6-1 and TRBJ1-1; 7 nucleotides agree with TRBD1. CDR1 is MNHNS, CDR2 SASEGT, per germline. The V segment lost 6 bases and the J segment 0 bases; nucleotides outside the gene matches: 13. There are 17 residues in the CDR3. CDR3 sequence reads: CASRPQTGRSMNTEAFF. CDR3 nucleotides: TGTGCCAGCAGACCTCAGACAGGGAGAAGCATGAACACTGAAGCTTTCTTT.

This clonotype was picked up a small number of times. The rearrangement links TRBV12-3 or TRBV12-4 to TRBJ2-2; D possibly corresponds to TRBD1 (5 bases). Trimming left V 8 bases short and J 3 bases short, with 22 bases between. The CDR3 totals 17 residues. The CDR3 sequence is CASAPESRVGDTGELFF. The CDR3 coding sequence is TGTGCCAGCGCGCCAGAGAGCAGGGTTGGGGACACCGGGGAGCTGTTTTTT.

In this sample, this clonotype turned up many times. The CDR3 region has the DNA TGTGCCTGGAAACCCGGGGGATCGGAGACCCAGTACTTC. Translating gives CAWKPGGSETQYF. The chain carries TRBV30 and TRBJ2-5; TRBD2 is a possible D gene (6 bases). The germline V gene has CDR1 GTSNPN and CDR2 SVGIG (reference sequence). V was pared by 4 bases and J by 5 bases, with 14 bases between. The CDR3 runs 13 residues.

This chain uses TRBV12-3 or TRBV12-4 with TRBJ2-7; D gene unclear. The V end lost 2 bases, the J end lost 0 bases, and 8 bases lay between the germline ends. There are 14 residues in the CDR3. CDR3 sequence reads: CASSLFSDSYEQYF. Written as DNA, the CDR3 is TGTGCCAGCAGTTTATTCAGCGACTCCTACGAGCAGTACTTC.

For this clonotype: Sequence at one end of the junction differs from germline and may be a read error. This chain connects TRBV10-3 to TRBJ2-5; D gene uncertain. The CDR3 covers 12 residues. Per the germline V gene, CDR1 is ENHRY and CDR2 is SYGVKD. Here the CDR3 reads CGISESAGSQYF. CDR3 sequence (DNA): TGTGGCATCAGTGAATCGGCAGGTTCCCAGTACTTC.

This clonotype was detected ten times or more. This chain connects TRBV2 to TRBJ2-7; D remains unclear. The CDR3 loop spans 12 amino acids. The germline V gene has CDR1 SNHLY and CDR2 FYNNEI. Deletions cut 10 bases from V and 3 bases from J, with 13 bases between. CDR3 amino acids: CATAINNYEQYF. The CDR3, as DNA: TGTGCCACCGCCATAAACAACTACGAGCAGTACTTC.

The V gene is TRBV7-8, the J gene TRBJ1-1; 9 positions match TRBD1. The junction had 7 bases not matched to a gene; V was cut back by 1 base and J by 4 bases. The CDR3 sequence is 16 residues long. Germline CDR1 SGHVS, CDR2 FQNEAQ. The CDR3 protein is CASSLVRGTGTTEAFF. The CDR3 DNA reads TGTGCCAGCAGCTTAGTGCGCGGGACAGGGACCACTGAAGCTTTCTTT.

This clonotype was detected ten times or more. The J gene is TRBJ2-7, the V gene TRBV6-1; 9 positions match TRBD2. J gave up 5 bases and V 2 bases, and 10 bases lay outside the gene matches. CDR1 is MNHNS and CDR2 is SASEGT in the germline V gene. The CDR3 loop spans 16 amino acids. CDR3 loop: CASSELAGGPRDEQYF. The CDR3, as DNA: TGTGCCAGCAGTGAATTGGCGGGGGGGCCGCGGGACGAGCAGTACTTC.

This clonotype was seen at least ten times. The CDR3 coding sequence is TGTGCCAGCAGCCTTTGGGCCAACGTCCTGACTTTC. This gives the protein CASSLWANVLTF. This chain joins TRBV12-3 or TRBV12-4 and TRBJ2-6, with D unresolved. Trimming took 6 bases from V and 5 from J, leaving 5 bases between them. The CDR3 runs 12 residues.

This clonotype has just one count. This sequence joins TRBV30 and TRBJ1-2, with 7 bases that match TRBD1. After removal of 3 bases from V and 2 bases from J, the junction contained 6 bases not matched to a gene. This CDR3 is built from 14 residues. Germline V gives CDR1 GTSNPN, CDR2 SVGIG (reference sequence). For the CDR3, the DNA is TGTGCCTGGAGGGAGACAGGGATCAACTATGGCTACACCTTC. This translates into CAWRETGINYGYTF.

The sample holds one count of this clonotype. This chain links TRBV27 with TRBJ1-1, with D unclear. The CDR3 length is 14 residues. Germline V gene sequence: CDR1 MNHEY, CDR2 SMNVEV (reference sequence). V shed 6 bases and J shed 1 base, with 12 bases lying between them. CDR3: CASSGRTENTEAFF. In DNA form, the CDR3 reads TGTGCCAGCAGCGGCAGGACGGAGAACACTGAAGCTTTCTTT.

The rearrangement links TRBV18 to TRBJ1-1; D gene unclear. V lost 1 base, J lost 5 bases, and 14 bases lay in between. CDR1 and CDR2 (germline): KGHSH, LQKENI. The CDR3 is 15 residues long. CDR3 in DNA: TGTGCCAGCTCACCACGGATGGTGGGAGAGACTGAAGCTTTCTTT. This encodes CASSPRMVGETEAFF.

This clonotype was observed many times. This chain connects TRBV6-5 to TRBJ1-2; perhaps TRBD1 as D (5 bases). There are 15 residues in the CDR3. Deletions cut 2 bases from V and 3 bases from J, with 13 bases between. Germline assignment: CDR1 MNHEY and CDR2 SVGAGI. The DNA of the CDR3 is TGTGCCAGCAGTTACGGGGGACCAGGGTACTATGGCTACACCTTC. Translated, it gives CASSYGGPGYYGYTF.

This clonotype was seen at least ten times. CDR3 in amino acids: CASRPGRANTEAFF. The DNA of the CDR3 is TGTGCCAGCAGGCCTGGCAGGGCTAACACTGAAGCTTTCTTT. The chain couples TRBV6-1 to TRBJ1-1; TRBD1 might be the D (5 bases). Germline-derived CDR1 and CDR2 are MNHNS and SASEGT. Trimming left V 6 bases short and J 2 bases short, with 13 bases between. The CDR3 has 14 residues.

This clonotype was seen ten or more times. This chain uses TRBV29-1 with TRBJ2-4, with D uncertain. The germline gives CDR1 SQVTM, CDR2 ANQGSEA. Trimming removed 4 bases from V and 0 bases from J, with 10 bases in between. CDR3 size: 14 residues. CDR3: CSVAPGLAKNIQYF. The CDR3 bases are TGCAGCGTTGCCCCAGGCCTAGCCAAAAACATTCAGTACTTC.

CDR3 in DNA: TGCGCCAGCAGCGGGGGTACTGTTTCAGATACGCAGTATTTT. This codes for CASSGGTVSDTQYF. This chain joins TRBV5-1 and TRBJ2-3; D assignment may be TRBD1 or TRBD2 (5 bases each). Germline CDR1 is SGHRS and CDR2 is YFSETQ. The CDR3 sequence is 14 residues long. V was clipped by 4 bases and J by 4 bases, with 13 bases between them.

This clonotype was found many times. The chain employs TRBV29-1 and TRBJ2-4, with D possibly being TRBD2 (6 bases). V was shortened by 6 bases and J by 7 bases, with 19 bases between the two germline ends. Germline V gives CDR1 SQVTM, CDR2 ANQGSEA. This CDR3 comprises 14 residues. The CDR3 region has the DNA TGCAGCGTAGTCCGGACGGACTACGGGAACATTCAGTACTTC. Protein product: CSVVRTDYGNIQYF.